The entry below gives a single T cell receptor beta chain sequence along with its context. Its binding antigen is unknown. No base quality values were provided; no much bigger clone lies one nucleotide off. This sample is part of a study of graft-versus-host responses after intestinal transplantation (dated by TCRdb to 2020 to 2022). For the wider study: The transplants that recipients got were multivisceral, liver-intestinal, or isolated intestinal. A cohort of approximately 24 intestinal transplant recipients, including one retransplant, was enrolled, and a few patients lacking pretransplant specimens were excluded. Rather than going through the commercial service, samples from a few later patients were sequenced in-house on an Illumina MiSeq and processed with MiXCR. Donor T cell macrochimerism was defined as a peak of at least 4% donor T cells among recipient peripheral blood mononuclear cells. To identify alloreactive clones, pre-transplant mixed lymphocyte reaction products were sequenced and then compared with unstimulated pre-transplant donor and recipient T cells. Every recipient was given anti-thymocyte globulin induction, then maintenance tacrolimus and steroids for 2 to 4 years. Bulk TCR-beta CDR3 sequencing was used to track graft-versus-host and host-versus-graft alloreactive T cell clones in the graft, circulation and bone marrow after intestinal transplantation. Overall study outcomes, separate from this receptor: GvH clones were detected in recipient bone marrow, and some of these GvH clones were observed earlier in ileal mucosa or blood, consistent with an intestinal mucosal origin. In the allografts of patients with donor T cell macrochimerism, GvH to HvG T cell clonal ratios were high. The conclusions were limited by the relatively low number and heterogeneity of the intestinal transplant patients. Peak levels of circulating GvH clones were associated with declines in HvG clones early after transplant.

The time point label on this specimen signifies: cells obtained before transplantation from donor or recipient. CD3+CD4+ and CD3+CD8+ populations were FACS-sorted from unstimulated pre-transplant donor and recipient cells taken from spleen or lymph nodes. The library relied on the immunoSEQ multiplex PCR assay. In most patients, genomic DNA was isolated using the Qiagen DNeasy Blood and Tissue Kit and sent frozen to Adaptive Biotechnologies for TCR sequencing. High-throughput TCR-beta CDR3 sequencing of genomic DNA from most patients was performed by Adaptive Biotechnologies. The paper's data handling went like this. Adaptive's ImmunoSEQ software supplied the TCR sequencing data for 15 to 20 patients, while MiXCR and VDJtools were used to process a few other patients. CD4 versus CD8 sorting errors were corrected by removing sequences found in both subsets at a frequency ratio below 5:1. CDR3 nucleotide sequences shared between donor and recipient were removed because their origin could not be assigned. To be classed as alloreactive, a clone needed at least 2-fold expansion over unstimulated cells and a minimum CFSE-low frequency of 0.002% (template counts) or 0.001% (read counts). Clones were considered mappable if detected in sequenced pre-transplant spleen, lymph node, or MLR CFSE-low populations of the donor or recipient. The cumulative frequency of alloreactive clones was calculated as a percentage of all sequences, weighted by copy number. The table was pulled from immuneACCESS by TCRdb, which kept in-frame rearrangements only. Such tables lose some clones; where checked, under half of the loss comes from unresolved V genes, and the rest has no known cause. Clone size and the V and J calls come from that table; the DNA yielded D and trimming. The sample contains some 87,000 clones, about nine tenths of them found a single time. More than 0.3% of the sample belongs to the ten largest clones.

The CDR3 runs 12 amino acids, cysteine and phenylalanine included. Of all the DNA, just the CDR3 is kept, 36 bases in frame from base 1. Trimming removed 5 bases from V and 2 bases from J, leaving 7 bases between the germline ends. Reading the germline V gene gives CDR1 MNHNS and CDR2 SASEGT. Source: unstimulated CD4+ T cells sorted from spleen or lymph node cells, taken before intestinal transplant. The sequence was obtained from a human donor who received an intestinal transplant. This chain is built from TRBV6-1 and TRBJ2-7; TRBD1 is possibly the D segment (6 matching bases). The CDR3: CASSQGPYEQYF. In nucleotide form, the sequence is TGTGCCAGCAGTCAGGGGCCCTACGAGCAGTACTTC.